This T cell receptor (beta chain) is from a study of identifying expanded T cells in peripheral blood. Sequencing was performed with immunoSEQ multiplex PCR; in TCRdb, only in-frame clones are kept and a portion is missing. The sample lists some 78,000 clones; around 89% were seen once. About this clone itself: The antigen remains unidentified.

General observations from the study: Approximately two-week clone count variance significantly increased as total template count grew.

The CDR3 runs 14 residues. The rearrangement uses TRBV21-1 and TRBJ1-5; the table's D call, TRBD1, was not checked against the DNA. TRBV21-1 is termed a pseudogene. Material for sequencing was blood. The sequence came from a person aged 18 to 70 in good health. Here the CDR3 reads CASYRQESNQPQHF. The DNA for the CDR3 is TGTGCCAGTTACAGGCAGGAGAGCAATCAGCCCCAGCATTTT.